These T cell receptor beta chains were read from a single sample in a study of blood T cell repertoires in COVID-19. Method: immunoSEQ multiplex PCR; TCRdb's copy keeps in-frame clones and lacks some. The sample lists over 200,000 clones, around 90% occurring once. The sample taken for sequencing was PBMCs or T cells enriched from blood (not recorded which). Receptors were obtained from a man under 40 who had recovered from COVID-19. The CDR3 runs from the conserved cysteine through the conserved F or W. Fields, in order: V gene, J gene, clone size, D gene, CDR3 protein, CDR3 DNA. The D gene is left open where the match is weak. Rows give clone size only sometimes, using once, few, many, or a class for an expanded clone.

V gene: TRBV6-2/TRBV6-3; J gene: TRBJ2-5; clone size: NA; D gene: TRBD2; CDR3 protein: CASSYSTGGQETQYF; CDR3 DNA: TGTGCCAGCAGTTACTCAACGGGGGGGCAAGAGACCCAGTACTTC
V gene: TRBV5-1; J gene: TRBJ2-5; clone size: NA; D gene: TRBD2; CDR3 protein: CASSQGLAGTQYF; CDR3 DNA: TGCGCCAGCAGCCAGGGACTAGCGGGGACCCAGTACTTC
V gene: TRBV18; J gene: TRBJ1-3; clone size: NA; D gene: NA; CDR3 protein: CASSTLRLRGNTIYF; CDR3 DNA: TGTGCCAGCTCAACTTTACGGTTACGTGGAAACACCATATATTTT
V gene: TRBV5-5; J gene: TRBJ2-7; clone size: NA; D gene: TRBD1; CDR3 protein: CASSLGDRGFPYEQYF; CDR3 DNA: TGTGCCAGCAGCTTGGGAGACAGGGGATTTCCCTACGAGCAGTACTTC
V gene: TRBV9; J gene: TRBJ2-7; clone size: NA; D gene: NA; CDR3 protein: CASSVDPGHPYEQYF; CDR3 DNA: TGTGCCAGCAGCGTAGACCCGGGACACCCCTACGAGCAGTACTTC
V gene: TRBV30; J gene: TRBJ1-2; clone size: NA; D gene: TRBD1; CDR3 protein: CAWGRKGALNGYTF; CDR3 DNA: TGTGCCTGGGGGAGAAAGGGGGCGCTTAACGGCTACACCTTC
V gene: TRBV24-1; J gene: TRBJ2-3; clone size: NA; D gene: TRBD1; CDR3 protein: CATSDAGTGSQDTQYF; CDR3 DNA: TGTGCCACCAGTGACGCCGGGACAGGTTCGCAAGATACGCAGTATTTT
V gene: TRBV5-1; J gene: TRBJ2-7; clone size: few; D gene: TRBD2; CDR3 protein: CASSPLSGRASEQYF; CDR3 DNA: TGCGCCAGCAGTCCTCTGAGCGGGAGGGCCTCCGAGCAGTACTTC
V gene: TRBV5-8; J gene: TRBJ1-4; clone size: NA; D gene: NA; CDR3 protein: CASSFIFGQAEEKLFF; CDR3 DNA: TGTGCCAGCAGCTTCATTTTCGGCCAGGCCGAGGAAAAACTGTTTTTT
V gene: TRBV5-4; J gene: TRBJ2-7; clone size: NA; D gene: TRBD1; CDR3 protein: CASSPRDRDNEQYF; CDR3 DNA: TGTGCCAGCAGCCCGCGGGACAGGGACAACGAGCAGTACTTC
V gene: TRBV12-3/TRBV12-4; J gene: TRBJ1-1; clone size: NA; D gene: NA; CDR3 protein: CASSLGATEAFF; CDR3 DNA: TGTGCCAGCAGTTTGGGGGCAACTGAAGCTTTCTTT
V gene: TRBV6-2/TRBV6-3; J gene: TRBJ2-5; clone size: few; D gene: TRBD2; CDR3 protein: CASSYRLGTTQETQYF; CDR3 DNA: TGTGCCAGCAGTTACCGCTTAGGGACTACCCAAGAGACCCAGTACTTC
V gene: TRBV5-6; J gene: TRBJ1-6; clone size: NA; D gene: TRBD1; CDR3 protein: CASSLGQGWSPLHF; CDR3 DNA: TGTGCCAGCAGCTTGGGACAGGGCTGGTCACCCCTCCACTTT
V gene: TRBV5-1; J gene: TRBJ2-2; clone size: NA; D gene: TRBD2; CDR3 protein: CASTETSGGPSAGELFF; CDR3 DNA: TGCGCCAGCACAGAGACTAGCGGGGGGCCCTCGGCAGGGGAGCTGTTTTTT
V gene: TRBV30; J gene: TRBJ1-1; clone size: NA; D gene: NA; CDR3 protein: CAWSPPRNTEAFF; CDR3 DNA: TGTGCCTGGAGTCCCCCGCGGAACACTGAAGCTTTCTTT
V gene: TRBV12-3/TRBV12-4; J gene: TRBJ2-1; clone size: NA; D gene: NA; CDR3 protein: CATIGGRGDAVF; CDR3 DNA: TGTGCCACGATAGGGGGTCGGGGGGACGCTGTCTTC
V gene: TRBV4-2; J gene: TRBJ1-3; clone size: NA; D gene: TRBD1; CDR3 protein: CASSPKTGTGNTIYF; CDR3 DNA: TGTGCCAGCAGCCCTAAGACAGGGACTGGAAACACCATATATTTT
V gene: TRBV6-5; J gene: TRBJ1-4; clone size: NA; D gene: NA; CDR3 protein: CASRWGGNNEKLFF; CDR3 DNA: TGTGCCAGCCGATGGGGAGGGAATAATGAAAAACTGTTTTTT
V gene: TRBV5-4; J gene: TRBJ1-3; clone size: NA; D gene: NA; CDR3 protein: CASSLDSGSGNTIYF; CDR3 DNA: TGTGCCAGCAGCTTGGACAGCGGCTCTGGAAACACCATATATTTT
V gene: TRBV7-9; J gene: TRBJ1-2; clone size: NA; D gene: NA; CDR3 protein: CASSLDGQPSYGYTF; CDR3 DNA: TGTGCCAGCAGCTTAGATGGCCAACCTAGCTATGGCTACACCTTC
V gene: TRBV5-1; J gene: TRBJ1-1; clone size: NA; D gene: NA; CDR3 protein: CASSSDSLRNTEAFF; CDR3 DNA: TGCGCCAGCAGCTCGGACAGCTTGAGGAACACTGAAGCTTTCTTT
V gene: TRBV30; J gene: TRBJ1-2; clone size: NA; D gene: NA; CDR3 protein: CAGTGPANYGYTF; CDR3 DNA: TGTGCCGGAACAGGGCCAGCTAACTATGGCTACACCTTC
V gene: TRBV21-1; J gene: TRBJ2-2; clone size: NA; D gene: NA; CDR3 protein: CARQGLAENTGELFF; CDR3 DNA: TGTGCCAGACAGGGACTAGCGGAGAACACCGGGGAGCTGTTTTTT
V gene: TRBV27; J gene: TRBJ2-2; clone size: NA; D gene: NA; CDR3 protein: CASSLSGGGETGELFF; CDR3 DNA: TGTGCCAGCAGTTTATCCGGCGGGGGCGAGACCGGGGAGCTGTTTTTT
V gene: TRBV11-2; J gene: TRBJ2-1; clone size: NA; D gene: NA; CDR3 protein: CASSLGSYNEQFF; CDR3 DNA: TGTGCCAGCAGCTTAGGTTCTTACAATGAGCAGTTCTTC
V gene: TRBV25-1; J gene: TRBJ2-7; clone size: NA; D gene: NA; CDR3 protein: CASSGYTAYEQYF; CDR3 DNA: TGTGCCAGCAGTGGTTATACAGCCTACGAGCAGTACTTC
V gene: TRBV7-9; J gene: TRBJ2-7; clone size: NA; D gene: NA; CDR3 protein: CASSFTGDYEQYF; CDR3 DNA: TGTGCCAGCAGCTTCACAGGAGACTACGAGCAGTACTTC
V gene: TRBV2; J gene: TRBJ1-4; clone size: NA; D gene: NA; CDR3 protein: CASSPSPGVGATNEKLFF; CDR3 DNA: TGTGCCAGCAGTCCTTCACCCGGGGTTGGAGCAACTAATGAAAAACTGTTTTTT
V gene: TRBV24-1; J gene: TRBJ1-1; clone size: NA; D gene: NA; CDR3 protein: CATSDGNTEAFF; CDR3 DNA: TGTGCCACCAGTGACGGGAACACTGAAGCTTTCTTT
V gene: TRBV11-2; J gene: TRBJ1-1; clone size: NA; D gene: NA; CDR3 protein: CASSLGSTMNTEAFF; CDR3 DNA: TGTGCCAGCAGCTTAGGGTCGACTATGAACACTGAAGCTTTCTTT
V gene: TRBV29-1; J gene: TRBJ2-1; clone size: NA; D gene: NA; CDR3 protein: CSVSGSWDNEQFF; CDR3 DNA: TGCAGCGTCTCCGGGAGCTGGGACAATGAGCAGTTCTTC
V gene: TRBV5-6; J gene: TRBJ1-2; clone size: NA; D gene: NA; CDR3 protein: CASSSTGGPSYTF; CDR3 DNA: TGTGCCAGCAGCTCAACAGGAGGGCCGTCCTACACCTTC
V gene: TRBV13; J gene: TRBJ1-6; clone size: NA; D gene: NA; CDR3 protein: CASSLGGGDNSPLHF; CDR3 DNA: TGTGCCAGCAGCTTAGGGGGGGGAGATAATTCACCCCTCCACTTT
V gene: TRBV5-4; J gene: TRBJ1-1; clone size: NA; D gene: NA; CDR3 protein: CASSLLKQENTEAFF; CDR3 DNA: TGTGCCAGCAGCTTATTGAAACAGGAGAACACTGAAGCTTTCTTT
V gene: TRBV2; J gene: TRBJ1-1; clone size: once; D gene: NA; CDR3 protein: CASKSRQGMNTEAFF; CDR3 DNA: TGTGCCAGCAAGTCCCGTCAGGGAATGAACACTGAAGCTTTCTTT
V gene: TRBV2; J gene: TRBJ2-3; clone size: NA; D gene: NA; CDR3 protein: CASSSLERRTDTQYF; CDR3 DNA: TGTGCCAGCAGTTCCTTAGAGCGCCGCACAGATACGCAGTATTTT
V gene: TRBV27; J gene: TRBJ2-7; clone size: NA; D gene: TRBD2; CDR3 protein: CASSTGTSVYEQYF; CDR3 DNA: TGTGCCAGCAGCACCGGGACTAGCGTTTACGAGCAGTACTTC
V gene: TRBV11-3; J gene: TRBJ1-2; clone size: NA; D gene: NA; CDR3 protein: CASRFFYGYTF; CDR3 DNA: TGTGCCAGCAGATTCTTTTATGGCTACACCTTC
V gene: TRBV9; J gene: TRBJ2-7; clone size: NA; D gene: NA; CDR3 protein: CASSVGLGDGNSYEQYF; CDR3 DNA: TGTGCCAGCAGCGTAGGCTTGGGAGACGGAAACTCCTACGAGCAGTACTTC
V gene: TRBV7-3; J gene: TRBJ2-5; clone size: NA; D gene: TRBD2; CDR3 protein: CASTSGGADKTQYF; CDR3 DNA: TGTGCCAGCACCTCCGGGGGGGCCGATAAGACCCAGTACTTC
V gene: TRBV6-5; J gene: TRBJ1-1; clone size: NA; D gene: TRBD1; CDR3 protein: CASHRGPTEAFF; CDR3 DNA: TGTGCCTCCCACAGGGGGCCCACTGAAGCTTTCTTT
V gene: TRBV5-1; J gene: TRBJ1-2; clone size: once; D gene: NA; CDR3 protein: CASSLGLYGYTF; CDR3 DNA: TGCGCCAGCAGCTTGGGACTTTATGGCTACACCTTC
V gene: TRBV2; J gene: TRBJ1-5; clone size: NA; D gene: NA; CDR3 protein: CASSLGDSQGQPQHF; CDR3 DNA: TGTGCCAGCAGCTTAGGTGACAGCCAAGGGCAGCCCCAGCATTTT
V gene: TRBV7-3; J gene: TRBJ2-2; clone size: NA; D gene: TRBD2; CDR3 protein: CASSLGGSGELFF; CDR3 DNA: TGTGCCAGCAGCCTCGGGGGGTCCGGGGAGCTGTTTTTT
V gene: TRBV30; J gene: TRBJ1-1; clone size: NA; D gene: TRBD1; CDR3 protein: CAWTNRGWTEAFF; CDR3 DNA: TGTGCCTGGACCAACAGGGGCTGGACTGAAGCTTTCTTT
V gene: TRBV3-1/TRBV3-2; J gene: TRBJ2-5; clone size: once; D gene: TRBD2; CDR3 protein: CASSQYAGGGETQYF; CDR3 DNA: TGTGCCAGCAGTCAATATGCCGGGGGGGGAGAGACCCAGTACTTC
V gene: TRBV5-4; J gene: TRBJ1-6; clone size: few; D gene: NA; CDR3 protein: CASSLAGDHSPLHF; CDR3 DNA: TGTGCCAGCAGCTTGGCAGGTGATCATTCACCCCTCCACTTT
V gene: TRBV27; J gene: TRBJ2-1; clone size: once; D gene: NA; CDR3 protein: CASSPRSRNEQFF; CDR3 DNA: TGTGCCAGCAGTCCCAGATCTAGGAATGAGCAGTTCTTC
V gene: TRBV4-1; J gene: TRBJ2-7; clone size: NA; D gene: NA; CDR3 protein: CASSHRGEDYEQYF; CDR3 DNA: TGCGCCAGCAGCCATCGCGGGGAGGACTACGAGCAGTACTTC
V gene: TRBV4-3; J gene: TRBJ1-2; clone size: NA; D gene: TRBD1; CDR3 protein: CASSQDTGGHYGYTF; CDR3 DNA: TGCGCCAGCAGCCAAGATACAGGGGGGCACTATGGCTACACCTTC
V gene: TRBV6-5; J gene: TRBJ2-7; clone size: NA; D gene: NA; CDR3 protein: CASSSNRDYEQYF; CDR3 DNA: TGTGCCAGCAGTTCTAACAGGGACTACGAGCAGTACTTC